In this sample, the clone carrying this TCR beta chain turned up a few times. Its antigen is not identified. The data belong to a study of T-cell memory formation after mild COVID-19. As for the study in general: The two donors had largely donor-specific TCR clusters.

TCRdb re-called the 5' RACE reads through MiXCR, storing one row per CDR3 protein. The table includes 250,000 to 400,000 distinct CDR3 sequences, roughly an eighth detected once. Study-wide results and limits: Pre-infection memory harbored some responding clones, suggesting cross-reactive memory joined.

This CDR3 region has 19 residues. V was shortened by 4 bases and J by 0 bases, with 22 bases between the two germline ends. Germline assignment: CDR1 SNHLY and CDR2 FYNNEI. The chain carries TRBV2 and TRBJ1-5; maybe TRBD1 (6 bases). Sequenced input: PBMCs or a T cell subset sorted from them (not recorded which). The sequence derives from a man between 18 and 35 years old who had mild COVID-19 (a few samples of this study predate the infection). Cell type and time point are not known. The CDR3 reads CASSALAWTADYSNQPQHF. Written as DNA, the CDR3 is TGTGCCAGCAGTGCTTTGGCCTGGACAGCCGATTATAGCAATCAGCCCCAGCATTTT. Supplemented by reference TRBV2 and TRBJ1-5, the full variable domain reads EPEVTQTPSHQVTQMGQEVILRCVPISNHLYFYWYRQILGQKVEFLVSFYNNEISEKSEIFDDQFSVERPDGSNFTLKIRSTKLEDSAMYFCASSALAWTADYSNQPQHFGDGTRLSIL.